These T cell receptor beta chains were read from a single sample in a study of cytomegalovirus exposure and HLA in healthy donors. Measured with immunoSEQ multiplex PCR; TCRdb has only the in-frame clones, and not every one. The table lists 110,000 to 150,000 clones, about three quarters of them singletons. Sequencing used PBMCs. Every receptor here comes from a woman in her 30s in good health and CMV-seronegative. CDR3s include the opening cysteine and the closing phenylalanine or tryptophan. The D gene is left open where the match is weak. Clone sizes are given selectively: once, few, many, or a class where the clone is expanded.

TRBJ2-2,-,TRBV11-2,TRBD1,TGTGCCAGCAGCACGGACAGGCCGAACACCGGGGAGCTGTTTTTT,CASSTDRPNTGELFF
TRBJ1-2,-,TRBV5-6,-,TGTGCCAGCAGCTTGGGGCAGGTGCACTATGGCTACACCTTC,CASSLGQVHYGYTF
TRBJ1-2,few,TRBV2,-,TGTGCCAGCAGTGAGGGCTCACAGATTAACTATGGCTACACCTTC,CASSEGSQINYGYTF
TRBJ1-5,once,TRBV27,-,TGTGCCAGCAGTTTATTGAGTAATAGCAATCAGCCCCAGCATTTT,CASSLLSNSNQPQHF
TRBJ1-4,-,TRBV30,-,TGTGCCTGGAGTGTAAGACAGGCGGTAAAAGGTGGAAAACTGTTTTTT,CAWSVRQAVKGGKLFF
TRBJ2-4,-,TRBV5-1,TRBD2,TGCGCCAGCAGCCACAGCCTACTAGCGGGGGGAAACATTCAGTACTTC,CASSHSLLAGGNIQYF
TRBJ1-1,-,TRBV2,TRBD1,TGTGCCCGCTCCTCCAGAGACAGGGGTCTTACTTCGGAAGCTTTCTTT,CARSSRDRGLTSEAFF
TRBJ2-1,-,TRBV10-1,TRBD1,TGCGCCAGCAGTGGGGGACAGCACAATGAGCAGTTCTTC,CASSGGQHNEQFF
TRBJ2-7,once,TRBV6-5,-,TGTGCCAGCAGTGACCAGGGATTCTACGAGCAGTACTTC,CASSDQGFYEQYF
TRBJ2-3,-,TRBV9,TRBD2,TGTGCCAGCAGCGGAAGCGGGGGGGGCACAGATACGCAGTATTTT,CASSGSGGGTDTQYF
TRBJ1-5,-,TRBV7-9,-,TGTGCCAGCAGCCGGACAGTTGATCAGCCCCAGCATTTT,CASSRTVDQPQHF
TRBJ1-2,-,TRBV5-1,-,TGCGCCAGCAGCTCCCAGGGTGGCGACTATGGCTACACCTTC,CASSSQGGDYGYTF
TRBJ2-3,-,TRBV7-9,TRBD2,TGTGCCAGCAGCTTCGCCGGGACTAGCCCCAGGGATACGCAGTATTTT,CASSFAGTSPRDTQYF
TRBJ2-1,-,TRBV2,TRBD2,TGTGCCAGCAGTTCCGGGACTAGTTCCCATGAGCAGTTCTTC,CASSSGTSSHEQFF
TRBJ2-3,few,TRBV11-2,TRBD2,TGTGCCAGCAGCTTGATTAGCGGGGGAGGAACAGATACGCAGTATTTT,CASSLISGGGTDTQYF
TRBJ1-4,-,TRBV19,TRBD1,TGTGCCAGTAGTATAGGAGGGACAGGGAGTGGAAAACTGTTTTTT,CASSIGGTGSGKLFF
TRBJ1-5,-,TRBV6-6,-,TGTGCCAGCAGCCCGGCAGTTGGAGGCAATCAGCCCCAGCATTTT,CASSPAVGGNQPQHF
TRBJ2-7,-,TRBV10-3,TRBD2,TGTGCCATCGCCACGGGGGGCTACGAGCAGTACTTC,CAIATGGYEQYF
TRBJ1-5,once,TRBV19,-,TGTGCCAGTAGTTCAATAGACGGGAGGAGCAATCAGCCCCAGCATTTT,CASSSIDGRSNQPQHF
TRBJ2-7,-,TRBV25-1,-,TGTGCCAGCAGTCAAACAGGCACCTACGAGCAGTACTTC,CASSQTGTYEQYF
TRBJ2-3,-,TRBV6-1,-,TGTGCCAGCAGTGAAGAATTAGAGGGGGGGTGGACAGATACGCAGTATTTT,CASSEELEGGWTDTQYF
TRBJ2-7,-,TRBV5-1,TRBD1,TGCGCCAGCAGCACCGGGACAGCAGCTTACGAGCAGTACTTC,CASSTGTAAYEQYF
TRBJ1-1,once,TRBV2,TRBD1,TGTGCCAGCAGTGCGTGGGACAGTAACACTGAAGCTTTCTTT,CASSAWDSNTEAFF
TRBJ1-2,few,TRBV7-3,TRBD1,TGTGCCAGCAGCCCTTCTACAGGGGGCTCGGGCTACACCTTC,CASSPSTGGSGYTF
TRBJ1-1,-,TRBV19,-,TGTGCCAGTAGGTCGGGGATGGGGACTGAAGCTTTCTTT,CASRSGMGTEAFF
TRBJ1-2,-,TRBV11-1,TRBD1,TGTGCCAGCAGCTACTCGGACAGGGATGGCTACACCTTC,CASSYSDRDGYTF
TRBJ1-1,-,TRBV6-6,TRBD1,TGTGCCAGCAGCCAAACAAACAGGGGGACTGAAGCTTTCTTT,CASSQTNRGTEAFF
TRBJ2-1,-,TRBV27,TRBD1,TGTGCCAGCAGTCGCTATAGGACAGGTATACAATTGGAGCAGTTCTTC,CASSRYRTGIQLEQFF
TRBJ1-2,-,TRBV5-1,TRBD1,TGCGCCAGCAACCCGGAAGGATACAGGGGTGGCTACACCTTC,CASNPEGYRGGYTF
TRBJ2-3,-,TRBV7-2,TRBD2,TGTGCCAGCAGCTTTCGGCGGGGGGGGAGCACAGATACGCAGTATTTT,CASSFRRGGSTDTQYF
TRBJ1-6,-,TRBV5-6,TRBD1,TGTGCCAGCAGCTTATTACAGGGGGCCTCACCCCTCCACTTT,CASSLLQGASPLHF
TRBJ1-1,-,TRBV6-5,-,TGTGCCGGCAGTTCAGGGGACCCGAACACTGAAGCTTTCTTT,CAGSSGDPNTEAFF
TRBJ1-1,-,TRBV30,-,TGTGCCTGGAGTGACCGGGACACTGAAGCTTTCTTT,CAWSDRDTEAFF
TRBJ2-5,once,TRBV2,-,TGTGCCAGCAGAGCAAGCGGGGAGACCCAGTACTTC,CASRASGETQYF
TRBJ1-4,-,TRBV2,-,TGTGCCAGCAGTGACTGGGCTACAAAACTGTTTTTT,CASSDWATKLFF
TRBJ2-3,-,TRBV27,-,TGTGCCAGCAGTTCCATGAACCTAGAGGCGCAGTATTTT,CASSSMNLEAQYF
TRBJ1-1,-,TRBV9,-,TGTGCCAGCAGCGTAGAATACAGGCTGGGGACTGAAGCTTTCTTT,CASSVEYRLGTEAFF
TRBJ1-1,-,TRBV9,TRBD1,TGTGCCAGCAGCGTTTGGGACAGTATCATGAACACTGAAGCTTTCTTT,CASSVWDSIMNTEAFF
TRBJ2-3,few,TRBV5-6,TRBD2,TGTGCCAGCTGCATTCTGACTAGCGGCACAGATACGCAGTATTTT,CASCILTSGTDTQYF
TRBJ1-3,few,TRBV9,-,TGTGCCAGCAGCGCCCCAGGGTCAGGGACAGGAAACACCATATATTTT,CASSAPGSGTGNTIYF
TRBJ1-6,-,TRBV5-4,TRBD1,TGTGCCAGCAGCTTGGCAGGGGGGTGGAATTCACCCCTCCACTTT,CASSLAGGWNSPLHF
TRBJ2-7,-,TRBV7-7,-,TGTGCTAGCAGCGCCGACTTGGGAGGATACGAGCAGTACTTC,CASSADLGGYEQYF